One T cell receptor beta chain is described in this entry. This record belongs to a study of T cell responses to AZD1222 COVID-19 vaccine. Germline V gene sequence: CDR1 SNHLY, CDR2 FYNNEI. V lost 9 bases to trimming and J lost 6 bases, with 14 bases between them. This CDR3 is built from 13 residues. Assay: immunoSEQ multiplex PCR; the TCRdb copy retains only in-frame clones and omits some. The sample has 50,000 to 85,000 clones; about four fifths are singletons. The chain recombines TRBV2 with TRBJ1-4; a possible D gene is TRBD1 (5 bases). The clonotype was recovered from an adult in good health. The sample was peripheral blood, taken on day 0 of MenACWY control vaccination. The CDR3 spells CASTGRFDEKLFF. The CDR3 DNA reads TGTGCCAGTACAGGACGGTTTGATGAAAAACTGTTTTTT.